The 25 T cell receptor beta chains below all came from one sample that was sequenced in a study of T cell responses to AZD1222 COVID-19 vaccine. Assay used: immunoSEQ multiplex PCR; TCRdb lists only in-frame clones, some missing. The data contain 100,000 to 150,000 clones, 88% of them seen just once; the ten biggest clones take up 4% to 5.5%. The sequencing used peripheral blood, collected on day 0 of AZD1222 vaccination. Receptors were obtained from an adult in good health.

The gene calls are TRBV7-9 and TRBJ2-2, with D perhaps matching TRBD2 (6 bases). Trimming cost V 5 bases and J 7 bases, with 11 bases left between them. The V gene's germline CDR1 is SEHNR and CDR2 FQNEAQ (reference sequence). The CDR3 covers 13 residues. The CDR3 DNA reads TGTGCCAGCAGCCGGGACTCCAACGGGGAGCTGTTTTTT. Translated: CASSRDSNGELFF.

The rearrangement joins TRBV10-3 to TRBJ1-5; weak D call: TRBD1 (5 bases). The CDR3 extends over 16 amino acids. V lost 2 bases and J lost 4, with 15 bases in between. Germline-derived CDR1 and CDR2 are ENHRY and SYGVKD. CDR3 DNA sequence: TGTGCCATCAGTGAGCAGGGCGGTGGGGAAAATCAGCCCCAGCATTTT. As protein: CAISEQGGGENQPQHF.

This chain uses TRBV28 with TRBJ2-7, with 15 bases aligning to TRBD2. Trimming at V came to 2 bases and at J to 4 bases, leaving 3 bases not matched to a gene. CDR1 and CDR2 from the germline V gene are MDHEN and SYDVKM. The CDR3 has 16 residues. The CDR3 here is CASSLLGTSGRYEQYF. As DNA, the CDR3 is TGTGCCAGCAGTTTACTTGGGACTAGCGGGAGGTACGAGCAGTACTTC. Variable domain in full (rest from reference TRBV28 and TRBJ2-7): DVKVTQSSRYLVKRTGEKVFLECVQDMDHENMFWYRQDPGLGLRLIYFSYDVKMKEKGDIPEGYSVSREKKERFSLILESASTNQTSMYLCASSLLGTSGRYEQYFGPGTRLTVT.

This chain connects TRBV10-3 to TRBJ1-1; D is possibly TRBD1 (5 bases). Germline V gene data show CDR1 as ENHRY and CDR2 as SYGVKD. V lost 5 bases, J lost 3 bases, and 10 bases lay in between. This CDR3 is built from 13 residues. CDR3 DNA: TGTGCCATCAGTCAGGTGGGGGACACTGAAGCTTTCTTT. It is translated as CAISQVGDTEAFF.

This clone was counted once. The chain links TRBV12-3 or TRBV12-4 to TRBJ1-1; perhaps TRBD1 as D (5 bases). V was trimmed by 7 bases and J by 6 bases, leaving 9 bases between them. This CDR3 is built from 11 residues. This chain's CDR3 is CASTQGPEAFF. CDR3 nucleotide sequence: TGTGCCAGCACCCAGGGCCCTGAAGCTTTCTTT.

The genes are TRBV18 and TRBJ1-1, with 8 bases that match TRBD1. With V trimmed by 6 bases and J by 3 bases, 6 bases remained unmatched. Germline V gene sequence: CDR1 KGHSH, CDR2 LQKENI. This CDR3 contains 14 residues. CDR3 sequence: CASSSQGAHTEAFF. CDR3 DNA sequence: TGTGCCAGCTCCTCCCAGGGGGCACACACTGAAGCTTTCTTT.

The gene calls are TRBV30 and TRBJ2-5, with a tentative D call TRBD1 (6 bases). Trimming removed 4 bases from V and 5 bases from J, with 11 bases in between. The germline CDR1 and CDR2 sequences are GTSNPN and SVGIG (reference sequence). The CDR3 sequence is 12 residues long. The CDR3 sequence: CAWKDSLETQYF. The CDR3 DNA follows: TGTGCCTGGAAGGACAGTTTGGAGACCCAGTACTTC.

This chain connects TRBV6-2 or TRBV6-3 to TRBJ2-3; 9 bases agree with TRBD2. V lost 6 bases and J lost 2; bases outside the gene matches: 18. The V gene's germline CDR1 is MNHEY and CDR2 SVGEGT. The CDR3 sequence is 19 residues long. The CDR3, as DNA: TGTGCCAGCAGCCCCAAGGTGGCGGGGGGGCGACTGGCCACAGATACGCAGTATTTT. This gives the protein CASSPKVAGGRLATDTQYF.

The gene calls are TRBV2 and TRBJ1-1; the D is unclear. The V gene lost 6 bases and the J gene lost 6 bases, with 17 bases spanning the gap. Per the germline V gene, CDR1 is SNHLY and CDR2 is FYNNEI. CDR3 size: 14 residues. The CDR3 loop reads CASRGRSGSAEAFF. The CDR3 nucleotides read TGTGCCAGCAGGGGCCGGAGCGGTAGCGCTGAAGCTTTCTTT.

The genes are TRBV28 and TRBJ2-7; D gene uncertain. Germline V gene lookup returns CDR1 MDHEN and CDR2 SYDVKM. The CDR3 sequence is 14 residues long. The V end lost 3 bases, the J end lost 5 bases, and 14 bases lay between the germline ends. The CDR3 reads CASSFPGRRDEQYF. CDR3 nucleotide sequence: TGTGCCAGCAGTTTTCCGGGTCGTAGGGACGAGCAGTACTTC.

V gene TRBV15 combines with J gene TRBJ1-1; TRBD1 aligns across 8 bases. CDR3 length: 15 amino acids. Germline CDR1 is LNHNV and CDR2 is YYDKDF (reference sequence). V shed 1 base, J shed 7 bases, and the junction held 8 bases outside the gene matches. CDR3 nucleotides: TGTGCCACCAGCAGAGTCGGACAGGGAAGTAATGAAGCTTTCTTT. As protein: CATSRVGQGSNEAFF.

This chain uses TRBV4-3 with TRBJ2-7, with 9 bases aligning to TRBD1. The V segment lost 1 base and the J segment 4 bases; nucleotides outside the gene matches: 5. The CDR3 sequence is 15 residues long. Germline V gene sequence: CDR1 LGHNA, CDR2 YSLEER. CDR3 amino acids: CASSQAGTGIYEQYF. In DNA, the CDR3 is TGCGCCAGCAGCCAAGCGGGGACAGGGATTTACGAGCAGTACTTC.

This chain joins TRBV2 and TRBJ2-3, with TRBD1 identical over 11 bases. The germline V gene encodes CDR1 SNHLY and CDR2 FYNNEI. V gave up 6 bases and J gave up 7 bases; unmatched junction bases: 6. This CDR3 is 14 amino acids long. CDR3 in DNA: TGTGCCAGCAGCGGACAGGGGGCGGGGAATACGCAGTATTTT. Encoded protein: CASSGQGAGNTQYF.

The chain has TRBV2 and TRBJ1-6; the D gene is possibly TRBD1 (5 bases). Germline V lookup: CDR1 SNHLY, CDR2 FYNNEI. V was cut by 6 bases and J by 14 bases, with 17 bases left in between. The CDR3 contains 13 residues. In nucleotides, the CDR3 is TGTGCCAGCAGAGGACTTGGCAGGGTCGCCCTCCACTTT. Encoded protein: CASRGLGRVALHF.

The V call is TRBV6-4, the J call TRBJ2-3; D possibly corresponds to TRBD1 (6 bases). The V gene lost 2 bases and the J gene lost 6 bases, with 6 bases spanning the gap. The germline CDR1 and CDR2 sequences are MRHNA and SNTAGT. The CDR3 runs to 12 residues. The CDR3: CASSDQGDTQYF. CDR3 DNA sequence: TGTGCCAGCAGTGACCAGGGGGATACGCAGTATTTT.

The chain is built from TRBV4-2 and TRBJ2-1, with 7 bases that match TRBD2. Germline loops: CDR1 LGHNA, CDR2 YNFKEQ. CDR3 length equals 16 residues. V was clipped by 1 base and J by 0 bases; unmatched bases: 3. CDR3 sequence reads: CASSQVGGSSYNEQFF. CDR3 DNA: TGTGCCAGCAGCCAAGTAGGCGGGAGCTCCTACAATGAGCAGTTCTTC.

The DNA of the CDR3 is TGTGCCAGCTCTCCCGGACAGGGGGCGTTCACCGGGGAGCTGTTTTTT. Translated, it gives CASSPGQGAFTGELFF. The chain uses TRBV18 and TRBJ2-2, with TRBD1 matching over 11 bases. The V gene end was trimmed by 6 bases and the J gene end by 4 bases; junction bases not matched to a gene: 7. The CDR3 length is 16 residues. Looked up from germline, CDR1 is KGHSH and CDR2 is LQKENI.

This clone occurred once. The rearrangement uses TRBV25-1 and TRBJ2-5; a possible D gene is TRBD1 (6 bases). Germline V CDR1 and CDR2: MGHDK, SYGVNS. Trimming stripped 8 bases from V and 2 bases from J, with 18 bases between. The CDR3 has 15 amino acids. The CDR3 DNA sequence: TGTGCCAGCTCCCTCGACAGGCGTAAACAAGAGACCCAGTACTTC. The encoded protein is CASSLDRRKQETQYF.

This clone occurred once. V gene TRBV5-5 combines with J gene TRBJ1-5, with 11 bases fitting TRBD1. CDR3 length: 15 amino acids. V shed 3 bases and J 3 bases; nucleotides not matched to a gene: 2. Germline CDR1 reads SGHKS; CDR2 reads YYEKEE (reference sequence). CDR3 amino acids: CASSWDRGVNQPQHF. The CDR3 nucleotides are TGTGCCAGCAGCTGGGACAGGGGGGTCAATCAGCCCCAGCATTTT.

The chain uses TRBV4-1 and TRBJ2-1; D is possibly TRBD1 (7 bases). Germline CDR1 and CDR2: MGHRA and YSYEKL. The CDR3 spans 17 residues. Trimming took 2 bases from V and 3 from J, leaving 17 bases between them. As DNA, the CDR3 is TGCGCCAGCAGCCAAAGGATGGAGGGGGCGAACTACAATGAGCAGTTCTTC. As protein: CASSQRMEGANYNEQFF.

This clone was found a few times. In DNA form, the CDR3 reads TGTGCCAGTAGAGACGGGCATGAAAAACTGTTTTTT. Protein product: CASRDGHEKLFF. The V gene is TRBV19, the J gene TRBJ1-4; D not resolved. In germline, CDR1 is LNHDA, CDR2 SQIVND (reference sequence). The CDR3 is made up of 12 amino acids. The V gene lost 6 bases and the J gene lost 6 bases, with 8 bases spanning the gap.

This chain connects TRBV2 to TRBJ1-1; D is possibly TRBD1 (5 bases). Trimming took 5 bases from V and 0 from J, leaving 10 bases between them. The CDR3 is 14 residues long. Germline CDR1 and CDR2: SNHLY and FYNNEI. The CDR3 spells CASSRQIMNTEAFF. The CDR3 nucleotides read TGTGCCAGCAGTCGACAGATCATGAACACTGAAGCTTTCTTT.

The genes are TRBV5-1 and TRBJ1-2; D unresolved. The V end was cut by 4 bases, the J end by 8 bases, with 21 bases between. Germline lookup yields CDR1 SGHRS and CDR2 YFSETQ. The CDR3 sequence is 15 residues long. DNA of the CDR3: TGCGCCAGCAGCATAGGACGCGACCCCCCCCTGGGCTACACCTTC. The encoded protein is CASSIGRDPPLGYTF.

This chain links TRBV4-3 with TRBJ2-6; 10 bases align to TRBD2. CDR3 length: 18 residues. Germline loops: CDR1 LGHNA, CDR2 YSLEER. J lost 5 bases, V lost 0 bases, and 7 bases had no gene match. The CDR3 coding sequence is TGCGCCAGCAGCCAAGATCCAGCGGGGGGGCTTAGGGCCAACGTCCTGACTTTC. Translation: CASSQDPAGGLRANVLTF.

This sequence joins TRBV6-5 and TRBJ1-5; TRBD1 aligns across 9 bases. Germline trimming cut 6 bases from V and 6 bases from J; bases unmatched to any gene: 9. Germline CDR1 MNHEY, CDR2 SVGAGI. The CDR3 contains 15 residues. The CDR3 loop is CASSGTGMVSQPQHF. CDR3 in DNA: TGTGCCAGCAGCGGGACAGGGATGGTCTCTCAGCCCCAGCATTTT.